This entry lists 22 T cell receptor beta chains sequenced from one sample in a study of Ad26.COV2.S vaccination and SARS-CoV-2 variants. Libraries were prepared by immunoSEQ multiplex PCR; TCRdb keeps only in-frame clonotypes and omits some of them. This sample has some 190,000 clones; 70% to 90% occur once, and the top ten carry 5.9%. This specimen consisted of peripheral blood, obtained after recovery from COVID-19. Receptors were obtained from a human donor who had recovered from COVID-19.

The chain combines TRBV28 with TRBJ2-7, with a possible D match to TRBD2 (5 bases). The germline V gene has CDR1 MDHEN and CDR2 SYDVKM. The CDR3 sequence is 14 residues long. V lost 6 bases to trimming and J lost 7 bases, with 19 bases between them. CDR3 sequence: CASSRERTSGEQYF. CDR3 DNA: TGTGCCAGCAGCAGAGAGCGGACCTCTGGTGAGCAGTACTTC. The full variable domain, its missing parts supplied by reference TRBV28 and TRBJ2-7, is DVKVTQSSRYLVKRTGEKVFLECVQDMDHENMFWYRQDPGLGLRLIYFSYDVKMKEKGDIPEGYSVSREKKERFSLILESASTNQTSMYLCASSRERTSGEQYFGPGTRLTVT.

The gene calls are TRBV21-1 and TRBJ2-5; the D call of TRBD2 is as the table states it, not checked on the DNA. TRBV21-1 is a pseudogene locus. This CDR3 spans 14 amino acids. Here the CDR3 DNA reads TGTGCCAACCCAATTCCGGGATCCGGGGAGACCCAGTACTTC. The encoded protein is CANPIPGSGETQYF.

On this clone itself: Other DNA sequences of this sample code for an identical CDR3. The V call is TRBV5-1, the J call TRBJ1-1; D possibly corresponds to TRBD1 (5 bases). V lost 4 bases, J lost 0 bases, and 10 bases lay in between. The germline CDR1 and CDR2 sequences are SGHRS and YFSETQ. The CDR3 is made up of 14 amino acids. The CDR3 loop reads CASSPGRLNTEAFF. In DNA, the CDR3 is TGCGCCAGCAGCCCGGGACGGCTGAACACTGAAGCTTTCTTT.

The chain joins TRBV29-1 to TRBJ2-7; no clear D gene. From germline, CDR1 is SQVTM and CDR2 ANQGSEA. The V gene lost 4 bases and the J gene lost 7 bases, with 14 bases spanning the gap. The CDR3 runs to 12 residues. The CDR3 nucleotides read TGCAGCGTTGGCGGCCTAGACGGAGAGCAGTACTTC. Protein sequence: CSVGGLDGEQYF.

The CDR3 loop reads CASSQDYGNTIYF. The CDR3 bases are TGTGCCAGCAGCCAAGACTATGGAAACACCATATATTTT. The chain couples TRBV3-1 (or the pseudogene TRBV3-2) to TRBJ1-3; D gene uncertain. Trimming took off 0 bases at V and 3 bases at J, with 3 bases between the two ends. The CDR3 runs 13 residues. The V gene's germline CDR1 is LGHDT and CDR2 YNNKEL (reference sequence).

The rearrangement links TRBV7-2 to TRBJ2-7; TRBD2 aligns across 7 bases. The CDR3 runs 16 residues. Per the germline V gene, CDR1 is SGHTA and CDR2 is FQGNSA. Unmatched junction bases numbered 6, after V lost 1 base and J lost 0 bases. The CDR3 DNA reads as TGTGCCAGCAGCTTAGGCGGGAGATGGAGCTCCTACGAGCAGTACTTC. Its protein is CASSLGGRWSSYEQYF.

This clone was recorded once. The V gene is TRBV27, the J gene TRBJ1-4; D is uncertain. The CDR3 runs to 12 residues. Germline CDR1 and CDR2: MNHEY and SMNVEV (reference sequence). Trimming removed 5 bases at V and 4 bases at J, with 5 bases between. In DNA, the CDR3 is TGTGCCAGCAGTGGGGTTAATGAAAAACTGTTTTTT. It encodes CASSGVNEKLFF.

The genes are TRBV11-2 and TRBJ1-2, with TRBD1 matching over 8 bases. The CDR3 is 14 residues long. Per the germline V gene, CDR1 is SGHAT and CDR2 is FQNNGV. V was pared by 5 bases and J by 7 bases, with 9 bases of the junction left unmatched. This chain's CDR3 is CASSTRTGNGGYTF. As DNA, the CDR3 is TGTGCCAGCAGCACCCGGACAGGGAATGGTGGCTACACCTTC.

CDR3 DNA sequence: TGTGCCAGCAGTTACTCAGGGACAGAAAGAAATACGCAGTATTTT. Protein product: CASSYSGTERNTQYF. The gene calls are TRBV6-5 and TRBJ2-3, with 7 bases matching TRBD1. This CDR3 contains 15 residues. Trimming took 0 bases from V and 7 from J; bases not matched to a gene: 7. Germline CDR1 and CDR2: MNHEY and SVGAGI.

CDR3 sequence reads: CATSPVVDNEQFF. The CDR3 region has the DNA TGTGCCACCTCGCCCGTCGTCGACAATGAGCAGTTCTTC. The rearrangement uses TRBV15 and TRBJ2-1, with D unresolved. The CDR3 loop spans 13 amino acids. Germline V CDR1 and CDR2: LNHNV, YYDKDF (reference sequence). Trimming pared 8 bases from V and 5 bases from J, leaving 13 bases between.

The chain combines TRBV18 with TRBJ2-3; possible D gene TRBD1, 5 bases. V gave up 3 bases and J gave up 0 bases, with 10 bases separating them. This CDR3 region has 15 residues. From germline, CDR1 is KGHSH and CDR2 LQKENI. The CDR3 region has the DNA TGTGCCAGCTCACCGACAGCCTCTAGCACAGATACGCAGTATTTT. Translated: CASSPTASSTDTQYF. Complete variable domain (other parts from reference TRBV18 and TRBJ2-3): NAGVMQNPRHLVRRRGQEARLRCSPMKGHSHVYWYRQLPEEGLKFMVYLQKENIIDESGMPKERFSAEFPKEGPSILRIQQVVRGDSAAYFCASSPTASSTDTQYFGPGTRLTVL.

V usage is TRBV2 and J usage is TRBJ2-1, with no clear D. The CDR3 length is 15 residues. Trimming shortened V by 6 bases and J by 8 bases, and 20 bases separated the two germline ends. Germline V gene lookup returns CDR1 SNHLY and CDR2 FYNNEI. CDR3 loop: CASREVPFEMDEQFF. The CDR3 nucleotides are TGTGCCAGCAGAGAGGTCCCGTTTGAGATGGATGAGCAGTTCTTC. Drawing the rest from reference TRBV2 and TRBJ2-1, the complete variable domain is EPEVTQTPSHQVTQMGQEVILRCVPISNHLYFYWYRQILGQKVEFLVSFYNNEISEKSEIFDDQFSVERPDGSNFTLKIRSTKLEDSAMYFCASREVPFEMDEQFFGPGTRLTVL.

The chain has TRBV7-9 and TRBJ2-4; no clear D. Trimming removed 3 bases at V and 8 bases at J, with 11 bases between. The CDR3 loop spans 13 amino acids. The germline CDR1 and CDR2 sequences are SEHNR and FQNEAQ (reference sequence). In DNA, the CDR3 is TGTGCCAGCAGCTTTGAAGGGATCGACATTCAGTACTTC. It translates to CASSFEGIDIQYF. Drawing the rest from reference TRBV7-9 and TRBJ2-4, the complete variable domain is DTGVSQNPRHKITKRGQNVTFRCDPISEHNRLYWYRQTLGQGPEFLTYFQNEAQLEKSRLLSDRFSAERPKGSFSTLEIQRTEQGDSAMYLCASSFEGIDIQYFGAGTRLSVL.

The chain couples TRBV27 to TRBJ2-1; 11 positions match TRBD2. V trimming: 6 bases; J trimming: 6 bases; junction bases outside the gene matches: 7. Germline CDR1 reads MNHEY; CDR2 reads SMNVEV (reference sequence). This CDR3 has 15 amino acids. For the CDR3, the DNA is TGTGCCAGCAGGGTACTAGCGGGGGAGGTCAATGAGCAGTTCTTC. Encoded protein: CASRVLAGEVNEQFF.

The V call is TRBV6-5, the J call TRBJ2-1; maybe TRBD1 (6 bases). The length of the CDR3 is 12 residues. Germline CDR1 is MNHEY and CDR2 is SVGAGI. Between the trimmed V and J ends, which lost 7 bases and 14 bases, there was a span of 18 bases. As DNA, the CDR3 is TGTGCCAGCAAAGGACTCGCAGAGGGGGAGTTCTTC. As protein: CASKGLAEGEFF.

The chain is built from TRBV19 and TRBJ1-1; D may be TRBD1 (6 bases). This CDR3 has 14 amino acids. CDR1 is LNHDA and CDR2 is SQIVND in the germline V gene (reference sequence). With 6 bases removed from V and 4 bases from J, the gap between germline ends came to 15 bases. The CDR3 sequence: CASRRPGEGTEAFF. CDR3 coding DNA: TGTGCCAGTAGACGCCCAGGGGAGGGCACTGAAGCTTTCTTT.

The rearrangement uses TRBV19 and TRBJ1-5, with D tentatively TRBD1 (5 bases). Trimming took off 2 bases at V and 0 bases at J, with 8 bases between the two ends. This CDR3 is built from 15 residues. The germline gives CDR1 LNHDA, CDR2 SQIVND (reference sequence). The CDR3 sequence: CASSIRQYSNQPQHF. The CDR3 DNA sequence: TGTGCCAGTAGTATACGACAGTATAGCAATCAGCCCCAGCATTTT.

This chain uses TRBV7-2 with TRBJ2-7; a possible D gene is TRBD1 (5 bases). This CDR3 comprises 15 residues. Germline V lookup: CDR1 SGHTA, CDR2 FQGNSA. V was trimmed by 2 bases and J by 3 bases, leaving 14 bases between them. CDR3 loop: CASSLRGQTYYEQYF. CDR3 DNA sequence: TGTGCCAGCAGCTTAAGGGGTCAGACTTACTACGAGCAGTACTTC.

This chain connects TRBV5-1 to TRBJ2-3, with D perhaps matching TRBD2 (7 bases). With 4 bases removed from V and 2 bases from J, the gap between germline ends came to 20 bases. The germline CDR1 and CDR2 sequences are SGHRS and YFSETQ. The CDR3 spans 17 residues. The CDR3 region has the DNA TGCGCCAGCAGCCCTTCGGGGGGCGGGACCGCCACAGATACGCAGTATTTT. Translating gives CASSPSGGGTATDTQYF. The whole variable domain, filled in from reference TRBV5-1 and TRBJ2-3, reads KAGVTQTPRYLIKTRGQQVTLSCSPISGHRSVSWYQQTPGQGLQFLFEYFSETQRNKGNFPGRFSGRQFSNSRSEMNVSTLELGDSALYLCASSPSGGGTATDTQYFGPGTRLTVL.

This chain joins TRBV10-3 and TRBJ2-2, with D possibly TRBD2 on 5 matching bases. V was trimmed by 5 bases and J by 7 bases, leaving 11 bases between them. Germline values: CDR1 ENHRY, CDR2 SYGVKD. CDR3 length: 13 residues. The CDR3 reads CAISSPRGGELFF. For the CDR3, the DNA is TGTGCCATCAGTAGCCCCCGGGGCGGGGAGCTGTTTTTT.

The rearrangement joins TRBV7-9 to TRBJ1-2; 10 bases map to TRBD1. The CDR3 spans 14 residues. Per the germline V gene, CDR1 is SEHNR and CDR2 is FQNEAQ (reference sequence). The trim removed 3 bases at V and 2 bases at J, leaving 0 bases unmatched. In nucleotides, the CDR3 is TGTGCCAGCAGCTTGGGACAGGGGAACTATGGCTACACCTTC. This encodes CASSLGQGNYGYTF.

The V gene is TRBV4-1, the J gene TRBJ1-5, with D tentatively TRBD1 (6 bases). The germline CDR1 and CDR2 sequences are MGHRA and YSYEKL. Trimming removed 1 base at V and 4 bases at J, with 11 bases between. CDR3 length: 15 amino acids. The CDR3 nucleotides are TGCGCCAGCAGCCAAGGACAGGAGATTAATCAGCCCCAGCATTTT. This codes for CASSQGQEINQPQHF.